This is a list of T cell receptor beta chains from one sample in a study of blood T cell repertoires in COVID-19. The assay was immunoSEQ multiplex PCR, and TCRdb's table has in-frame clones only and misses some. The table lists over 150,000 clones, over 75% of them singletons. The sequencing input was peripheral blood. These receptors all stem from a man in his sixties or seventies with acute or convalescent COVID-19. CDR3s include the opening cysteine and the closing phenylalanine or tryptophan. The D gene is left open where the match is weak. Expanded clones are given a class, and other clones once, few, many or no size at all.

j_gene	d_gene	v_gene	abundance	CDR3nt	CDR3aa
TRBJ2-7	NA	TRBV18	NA	TGTGCCAGCTCACCGCCAAATCGGGACAAGGAAAACTACGAGCAGTACTTC	CASSPPNRDKENYEQYF
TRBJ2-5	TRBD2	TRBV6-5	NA	TGTGCCAGCAGGGACTCGGGACTAGCTTTCGAGACCCAGTACTTC	CASRDSGLAFETQYF
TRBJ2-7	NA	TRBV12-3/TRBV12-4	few	TGTGCCAGCAGTTTAGTTTCCGTCGAGCAGTACTTC	CASSLVSVEQYF
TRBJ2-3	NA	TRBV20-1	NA	TGCAGTGCTAGAGCGGACTTGGCGCAGTATTTT	CSARADLAQYF
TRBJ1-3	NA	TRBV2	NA	TGTGCCAGCAGAGCCTGGACAGCTATCTCTGGAAACACCATATATTTT	CASRAWTAISGNTIYF
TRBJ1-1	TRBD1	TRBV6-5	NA	TGTGCCAGCAGTTACCAAGGACAGGCCAACACTGAAGCTTTCTTT	CASSYQGQANTEAFF
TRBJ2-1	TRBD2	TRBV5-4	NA	TGTGCCAGCAGCTTGTTCGGGACTAGCGGGGTCCGGGAGCAGTTCTTC	CASSLFGTSGVREQFF
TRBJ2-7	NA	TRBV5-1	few	TGCGCCAGCAGGGGACCGACGGGGGGCTATTACGAGCAGTACTTC	CASRGPTGGYYEQYF
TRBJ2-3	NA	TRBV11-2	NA	TGTGCCAGCAGCCCCAGGGGTTCTAGCACAGATACGCAGTATTTT	CASSPRGSSTDTQYF
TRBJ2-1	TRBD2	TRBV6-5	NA	TGTGCCAGCAGTTACGTACTAGCGGGGTACAATGAGCAGTTCTTC	CASSYVLAGYNEQFF
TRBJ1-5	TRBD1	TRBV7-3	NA	TGTGCCAGCAGCCCATTCTGGACAGGGAGCAATCAGCCCCAGCATTTT	CASSPFWTGSNQPQHF
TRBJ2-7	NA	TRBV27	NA	TGTGCCAGCAGTTTCTCAGGGACATCGTACGAGCAGTACTTC	CASSFSGTSYEQYF
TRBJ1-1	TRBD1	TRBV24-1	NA	TGTGCCACCAGTGACTTGACACGACAGGGGGCTTCGGAAGCTTTCTTT	CATSDLTRQGASEAFF
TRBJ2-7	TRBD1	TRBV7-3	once	TGTGCCAGCAGCTTAACAGGGACAGGGGGCGACGAGCAGTACTTC	CASSLTGTGGDEQYF
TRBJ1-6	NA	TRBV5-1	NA	TGCGCCAGCAGCGCGGGAGCCCCGGGGGATTCACCCCTCCACTTT	CASSAGAPGDSPLHF
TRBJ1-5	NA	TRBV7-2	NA	TGTGCCAGCAGCCAACAGGGACGGATCAATCAGCCCCAGCATTTT	CASSQQGRINQPQHF
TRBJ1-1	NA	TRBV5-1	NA	TGCGCCAGCAGCTCGGCGATAGGGGGAACTGAAGCTTTCTTT	CASSSAIGGTEAFF
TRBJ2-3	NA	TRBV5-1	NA	TGCGCCAGCAGCCGGCCGGGCGGGAGCACAGATACGCAGTATTTT	CASSRPGGSTDTQYF
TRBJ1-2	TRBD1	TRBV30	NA	TGTGCCTGGAGTGTCAAGGACAGGGATAACTATGGCTACACCTTC	CAWSVKDRDNYGYTF
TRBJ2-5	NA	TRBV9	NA	TGTGCCAGCAGCCCCCGAGAGCAGGAAGAGACCCAGTACTTC	CASSPREQEETQYF
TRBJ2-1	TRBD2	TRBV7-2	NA	TGTGCCAGCAGCTCCCCTAGCGGGACTTACAATGAGCAGTTCTTC	CASSSPSGTYNEQFF
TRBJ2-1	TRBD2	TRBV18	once	TGTGCCAGCTCATCAGCGGGGGGATCCTACAATGAGCAGTTCTTC	CASSSAGGSYNEQFF
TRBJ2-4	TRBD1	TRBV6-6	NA	TGTGCCAGCAGATCCGGGACAGGGGAGGGGAACATTCAGTACTTC	CASRSGTGEGNIQYF
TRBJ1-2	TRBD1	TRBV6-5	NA	TGTGCCAGCAGGGGTAACAGGGGAGGCTATGGCTACACCTTC	CASRGNRGGYGYTF
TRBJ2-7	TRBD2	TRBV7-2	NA	TGTGCCAGCAGCCAACAGCTTTTGCGGGAGGTCCCGACCTACGAGCAGTACTTC	CASSQQLLREVPTYEQYF
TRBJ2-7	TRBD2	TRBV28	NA	TGTGCCAGCAGGTCCCCAGTACTAGCGGGAGTCGGAGAGCAGTACTTC	CASRSPVLAGVGEQYF
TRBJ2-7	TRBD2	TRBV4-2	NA	TGTGCCAGCAGCCAGTCGGCTAGCGGGGGATCCTACGAGCAGTACTTC	CASSQSASGGSYEQYF
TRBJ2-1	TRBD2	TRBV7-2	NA	TGTGCCAGCAGCTTAGTTGCTAGCGGGACTTTCAATGAGCAGTTCTTC	CASSLVASGTFNEQFF
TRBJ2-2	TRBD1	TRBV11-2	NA	TGTGCCAGCAGCGTTACAGGGGAGACCACCGGGGAGCTGTTTTTT	CASSVTGETTGELFF
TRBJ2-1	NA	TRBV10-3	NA	TGTGCCATCAGTGAGCCGGGGTCTTCCTACAATGAGCAGTTCTTC	CAISEPGSSYNEQFF
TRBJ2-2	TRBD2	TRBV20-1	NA	TGCAGTGCTAGTTCCGGGGGGGCTGGGAACACCGGGGAGCTGTTTTTT	CSASSGGAGNTGELFF
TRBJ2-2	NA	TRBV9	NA	TGTGCCAGCAGCGTAGCCGGGGGGCGAAACACCGGGGAGCTGTTTTTT	CASSVAGGRNTGELFF
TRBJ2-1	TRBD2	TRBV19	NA	TGTGCCAGTAGTATGGGCAGCGGGATCTCCTACAATGAGCAGTTCTTC	CASSMGSGISYNEQFF
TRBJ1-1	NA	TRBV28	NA	TGTGCCAGCAGAACCGGGAACACTGAAGCTTTCTTT	CASRTGNTEAFF
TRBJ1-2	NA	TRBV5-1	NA	TGCGCCAGCAGCTCTGGGGGCTCGAGGTGGGCTAACTATGGCTACACCTTC	CASSSGGSRWANYGYTF
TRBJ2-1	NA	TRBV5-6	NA	TGTGCCAGCAGCTTACCTATTAACTCCTACAATGAGCAGTTCTTC	CASSLPINSYNEQFF
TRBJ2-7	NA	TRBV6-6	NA	TGTGCCAGCAGCTCCACAGCCAGCACCTACGAGCAGTACTTC	CASSSTASTYEQYF
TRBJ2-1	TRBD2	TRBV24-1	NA	TGTGCCACCAGTGATTTGACTAGCGGGGGCCTCAATGAGCAGTTCTTC	CATSDLTSGGLNEQFF
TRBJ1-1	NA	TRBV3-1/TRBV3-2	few	TGTGCCAGCAGTCACTCGACTCAGGGGATTCAAGCTTTCTTT	CASSHSTQGIQAFF
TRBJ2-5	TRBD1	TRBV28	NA	TGTGCCAGCAGTTCTGCCGGGACAGGGGGCGAGACCCAGTACTTC	CASSSAGTGGETQYF
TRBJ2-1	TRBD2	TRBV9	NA	TGTGCCAGCAGCGTAGCAACTAGCGGGAGGGCCAGCAATGAGCAGTTCTTC	CASSVATSGRASNEQFF
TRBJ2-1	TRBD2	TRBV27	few	TGTGCCAGCAGTTCAAGCGGGAGCGATCCAGACGAGCAGTTCTTC	CASSSSGSDPDEQFF
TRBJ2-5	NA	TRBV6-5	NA	TGTGCCAGCACCGAGGCTGGAGAGACCCAGTACTTC	CASTEAGETQYF
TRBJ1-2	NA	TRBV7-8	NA	TGTGCCAGCAGCTTAGTAGCAGTGGCGGGTGTAACTAACTATGGCTACACCTTC	CASSLVAVAGVTNYGYTF
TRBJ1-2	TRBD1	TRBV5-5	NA	TGTGCCAGCAGCTTGCAGGGACAGGAAAACTATGGCTACACCTTC	CASSLQGQENYGYTF
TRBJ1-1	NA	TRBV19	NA	TGTGCCAGTAGCTATCTAATTGGGGGACATAACGAAGCTTTCTTT	CASSYLIGGHNEAFF
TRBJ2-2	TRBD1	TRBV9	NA	TGTGCCAGCAGCGTTGACAGGGCGAACACCGGGGAGCTGTTTTTT	CASSVDRANTGELFF
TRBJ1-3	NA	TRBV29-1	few	TGCAGCGCAACAGGGAACGCTGGAAACACCATATATTTT	CSATGNAGNTIYF
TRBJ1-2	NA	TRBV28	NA	TGTGCCAGCAGTCGAGACCCAGGGAATGAGAACTATGGCTACACCTTC	CASSRDPGNENYGYTF
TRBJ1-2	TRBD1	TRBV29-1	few	TGCAGCATTCTGACAGGGGAAAACGATGGCTACACCTTC	CSILTGENDGYTF
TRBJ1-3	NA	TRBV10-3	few	TGTGCCATCAGTGATTTGGGACACGCCGGAAACACCATATATTTT	CAISDLGHAGNTIYF
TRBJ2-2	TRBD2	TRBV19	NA	TGTGCCAGTAGTAGGTGGACTAGCGGGGGCACCGGGGAGCTGTTTTTT	CASSRWTSGGTGELFF
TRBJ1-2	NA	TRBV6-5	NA	TGTGCCAGCAGACTGAATAGAGGGAGGAGTGATGGCTACACCTTC	CASRLNRGRSDGYTF
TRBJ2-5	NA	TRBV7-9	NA	TGTGCCAGCACACCTGGGGGGGAGACCCAGTACTTC	CASTPGGETQYF
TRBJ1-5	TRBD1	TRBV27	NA	TGTGCCAGCAGTTTGTCCGTCAGGGGGAATCAGCCCCAGCATTTT	CASSLSVRGNQPQHF
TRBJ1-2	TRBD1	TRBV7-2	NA	TGTGCCAGCAGCAAGGGACAGGGGGTTAACTATGGCTACACCTTC	CASSKGQGVNYGYTF
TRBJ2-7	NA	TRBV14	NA	TGTGCCAGCAGCCGTACAGGTTCCTACGAGCAGTACTTC	CASSRTGSYEQYF
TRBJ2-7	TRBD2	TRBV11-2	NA	TGTGCCAGCAGCTTAAGTTGGGGTAGCGGGACAACCTACGAGCAGTACTTC	CASSLSWGSGTTYEQYF
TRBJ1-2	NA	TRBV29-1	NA	TGCAGCGTCCAAACAGGGTACTATGGCTACACCTTC	CSVQTGYYGYTF